This TCR beta chain was found in a study of blood T cells in healthy people across ages. Study results and limitations: Strongly correlated with naive T cell percentage was TCR beta diversity.

Germline loops: CDR1 SSHAT, CDR2 FNYEAQ (reference sequence). The CDR3 loop spans 16 amino acids. It was with a sample-barcoded 5' primer and a J-beta primer mix that a second PCR of roughly 7 to 12 cycles was run. TCRdb fed the 5' RACE reads into MiXCR, producing one record per CDR3 protein. Of 450,000 to 700,000 distinct CDR3 sequences listed, 25% to 30% are singletons. Comment on this clonotype: Its antigen is unknown. Its ends do not fully match the called genes, so a read error is possible.

Sequenced input: blood. The sequence was obtained from a woman between 65 and 79 years old in good health. V and J are TRBV7-7 and TRBJ2-2, with 8 bases lining up with TRBD2. The CDR3 here is CASSPSISGGTGELFF. CDR3 sequence (DNA): TGTGCTAGCAGCCCCAGTATCAGCGGGGGCACCGGGGAGCTGTTTTTT.